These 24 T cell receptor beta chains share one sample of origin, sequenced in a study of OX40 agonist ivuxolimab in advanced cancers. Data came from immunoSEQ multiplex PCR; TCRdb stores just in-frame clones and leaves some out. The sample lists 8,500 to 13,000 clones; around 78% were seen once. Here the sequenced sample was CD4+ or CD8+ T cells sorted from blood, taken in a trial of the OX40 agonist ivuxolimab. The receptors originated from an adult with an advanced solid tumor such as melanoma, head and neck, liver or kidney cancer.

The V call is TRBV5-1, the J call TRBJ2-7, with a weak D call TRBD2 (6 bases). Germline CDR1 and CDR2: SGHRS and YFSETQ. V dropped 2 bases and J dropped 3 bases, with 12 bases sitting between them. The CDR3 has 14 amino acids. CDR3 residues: CASSFLGTGYEQYF. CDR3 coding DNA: TGCGCCAGCAGCTTCCTTGGGACTGGCTACGAGCAGTACTTC.

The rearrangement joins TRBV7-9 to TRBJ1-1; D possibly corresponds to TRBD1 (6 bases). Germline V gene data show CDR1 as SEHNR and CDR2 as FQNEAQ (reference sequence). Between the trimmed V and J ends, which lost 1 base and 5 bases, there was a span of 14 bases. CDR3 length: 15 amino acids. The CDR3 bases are TGTGCCAGCAGCTTAGATGCAGGGGTAAGGACTGAAGCTTTCTTT. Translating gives CASSLDAGVRTEAFF. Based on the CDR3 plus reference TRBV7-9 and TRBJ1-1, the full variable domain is DTGVSQNPRHKITKRGQNVTFRCDPISEHNRLYWYRQTLGQGPEFLTYFQNEAQLEKSRLLSDRFSAERPKGSFSTLEIQRTEQGDSAMYLCASSLDAGVRTEAFFGQGTRLTVV.

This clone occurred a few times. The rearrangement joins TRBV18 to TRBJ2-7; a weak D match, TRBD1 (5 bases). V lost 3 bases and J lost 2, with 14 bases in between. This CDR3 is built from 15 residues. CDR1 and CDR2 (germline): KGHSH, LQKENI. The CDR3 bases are TGTGCCAGCTCACCCGCCCAGGGTTCTCCCTACGAGCAGTACTTC. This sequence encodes CASSPAQGSPYEQYF.

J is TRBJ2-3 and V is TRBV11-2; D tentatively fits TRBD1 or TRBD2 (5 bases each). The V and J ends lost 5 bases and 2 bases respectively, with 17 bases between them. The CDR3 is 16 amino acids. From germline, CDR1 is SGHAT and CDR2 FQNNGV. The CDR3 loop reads CASSHGTELSTDTQYF. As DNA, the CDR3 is TGTGCCAGCAGCCACGGGACCGAATTATCCACAGATACGCAGTATTTT.

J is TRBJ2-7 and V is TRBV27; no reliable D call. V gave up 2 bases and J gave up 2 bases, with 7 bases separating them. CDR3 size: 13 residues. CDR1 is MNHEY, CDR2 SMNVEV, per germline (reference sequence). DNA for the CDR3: TGTGCCAGCAGTTTAGACATTACCTACGAGCAGTACTTC. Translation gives CASSLDITYEQYF.

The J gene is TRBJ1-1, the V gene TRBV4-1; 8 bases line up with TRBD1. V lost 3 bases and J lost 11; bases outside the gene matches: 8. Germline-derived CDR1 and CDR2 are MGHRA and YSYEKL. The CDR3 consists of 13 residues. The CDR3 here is CASSHGQGGEAFF. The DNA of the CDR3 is TGCGCCAGCAGCCACGGACAGGGAGGTGAGGCTTTCTTT.

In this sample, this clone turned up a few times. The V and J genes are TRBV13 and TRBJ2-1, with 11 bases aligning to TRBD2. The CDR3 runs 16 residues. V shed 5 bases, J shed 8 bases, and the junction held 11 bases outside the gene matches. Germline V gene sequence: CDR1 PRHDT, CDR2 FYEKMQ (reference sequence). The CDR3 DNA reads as TGTGCCAGCAGCGACACTACTAGCGGGAGTACGTATGAGCAGTTCTTC. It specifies CASSDTTSGSTYEQFF.

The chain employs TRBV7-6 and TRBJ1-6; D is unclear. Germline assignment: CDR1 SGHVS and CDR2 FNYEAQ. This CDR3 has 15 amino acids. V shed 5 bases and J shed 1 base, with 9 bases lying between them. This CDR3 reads CASSTDGSYNSPLHF. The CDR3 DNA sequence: TGTGCCAGCAGCACCGACGGATCCTATAATTCACCCCTCCACTTT.

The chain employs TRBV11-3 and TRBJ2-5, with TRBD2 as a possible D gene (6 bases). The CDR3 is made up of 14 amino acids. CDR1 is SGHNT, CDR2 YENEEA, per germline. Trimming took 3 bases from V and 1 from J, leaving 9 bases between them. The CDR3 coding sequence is TGTGCCAGCAGCTTTAGCGGATTCCAAGAGACCCAGTACTTC. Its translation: CASSFSGFQETQYF.

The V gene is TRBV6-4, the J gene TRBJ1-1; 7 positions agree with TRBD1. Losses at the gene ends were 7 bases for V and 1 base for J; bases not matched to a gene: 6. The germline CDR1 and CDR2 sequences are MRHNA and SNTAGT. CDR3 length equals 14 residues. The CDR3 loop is CASNNRQGNTEAFF. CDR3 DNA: TGTGCCAGCAACAACCGACAGGGGAACACTGAAGCTTTCTTT.

The CDR3 protein is CASSPHRGRGYTF. CDR3 nucleotides: TGTGCCAGCAGCCCCCACAGGGGACGGGGCTACACCTTC. V is TRBV9 and J is TRBJ1-2; 7 positions match TRBD1. After removal of 4 bases from V and 8 bases from J, the junction contained 8 bases not matched to a gene. The CDR3 has 13 residues. The germline CDR1 and CDR2 sequences are SGDLS and YYNGEE. The variable domain in full, with the rest retrieved from reference TRBV9 and TRBJ1-2, is DSGVTQTPKHLITATGQRVTLRCSPRSGDLSVYWYQQSLDQGLQFLIQYYNGEERAKGNILERFSAQQFPDLHSELNLSSLELGDSALYFCASSPHRGRGYTFGSGTRLTVV.

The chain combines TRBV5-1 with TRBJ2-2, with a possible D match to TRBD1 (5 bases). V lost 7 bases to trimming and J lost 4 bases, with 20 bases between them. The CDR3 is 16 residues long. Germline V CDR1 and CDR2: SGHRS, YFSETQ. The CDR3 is CASGEGARVGTGELFF. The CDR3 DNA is TGCGCCAGCGGGGAAGGGGCCAGGGTAGGCACCGGGGAGCTGTTTTTT. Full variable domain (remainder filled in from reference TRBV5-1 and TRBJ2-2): KAGVTQTPRYLIKTRGQQVTLSCSPISGHRSVSWYQQTPGQGLQFLFEYFSETQRNKGNFPGRFSGRQFSNSRSEMNVSTLELGDSALYLCASGEGARVGTGELFFGEGSRLTVL.

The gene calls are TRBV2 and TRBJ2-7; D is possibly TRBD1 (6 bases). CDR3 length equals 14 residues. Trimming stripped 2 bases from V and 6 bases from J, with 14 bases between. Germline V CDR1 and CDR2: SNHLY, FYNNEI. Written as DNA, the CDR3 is TGTGCCAGCAGTGAAAGCACAGGGTGGAGCGAGCAGTACTTC. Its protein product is CASSESTGWSEQYF.

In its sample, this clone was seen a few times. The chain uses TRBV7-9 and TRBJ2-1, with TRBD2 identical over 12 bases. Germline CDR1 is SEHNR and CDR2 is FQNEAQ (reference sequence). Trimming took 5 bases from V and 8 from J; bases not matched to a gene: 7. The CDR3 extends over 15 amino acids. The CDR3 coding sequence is TGTGCCAGCAGCACACCGGGACTAGCGGGCTATGAGCAGTTCTTC. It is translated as CASSTPGLAGYEQFF.

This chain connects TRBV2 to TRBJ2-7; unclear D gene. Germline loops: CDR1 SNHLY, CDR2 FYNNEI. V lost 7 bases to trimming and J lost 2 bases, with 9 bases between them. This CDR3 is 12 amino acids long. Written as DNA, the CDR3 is TGTGCCAGCATGAAAGGGACCTACGAGCAGTACTTC. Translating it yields CASMKGTYEQYF. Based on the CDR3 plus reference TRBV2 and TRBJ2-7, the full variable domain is EPEVTQTPSHQVTQMGQEVILRCVPISNHLYFYWYRQILGQKVEFLVSFYNNEISEKSEIFDDQFSVERPDGSNFTLKIRSTKLEDSAMYFCASMKGTYEQYFGPGTRLTVT.

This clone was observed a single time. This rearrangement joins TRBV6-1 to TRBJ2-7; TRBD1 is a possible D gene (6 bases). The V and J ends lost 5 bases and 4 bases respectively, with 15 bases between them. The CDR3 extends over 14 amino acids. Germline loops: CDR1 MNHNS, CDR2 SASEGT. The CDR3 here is CASSIQGSGYEQYF. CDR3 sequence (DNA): TGTGCCAGCAGTATACAGGGTAGTGGGTACGAGCAGTACTTC.

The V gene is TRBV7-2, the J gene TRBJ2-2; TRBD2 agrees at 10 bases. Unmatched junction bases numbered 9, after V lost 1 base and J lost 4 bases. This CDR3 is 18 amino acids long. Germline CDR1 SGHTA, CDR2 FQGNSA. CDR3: CASSLELSGGALTGELFF. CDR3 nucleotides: TGTGCCAGCAGCTTAGAGTTGAGCGGGGGGGCCCTCACCGGGGAGCTGTTTTTT.

CDR3 sequence reads: CASSFLQGAVYNEQFF. As DNA, the CDR3 is TGTGCCAGCAGCTTCTTACAGGGGGCCGTTTACAATGAGCAGTTCTTC. The chain combines TRBV11-2 with TRBJ2-1, with 9 bases matching TRBD1. With 3 bases clipped from V and 4 bases from J, the junction kept 7 bases outside the gene matches. Germline V gene data show CDR1 as SGHAT and CDR2 as FQNNGV. The CDR3 runs to 16 residues.

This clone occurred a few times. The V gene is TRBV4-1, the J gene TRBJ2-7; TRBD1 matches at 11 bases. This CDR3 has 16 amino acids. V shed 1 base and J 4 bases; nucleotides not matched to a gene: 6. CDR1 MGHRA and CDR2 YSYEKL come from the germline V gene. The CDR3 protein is CASSQVQDRGRYEQYF. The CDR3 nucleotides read TGCGCCAGCAGCCAAGTTCAGGACAGGGGGCGGTACGAGCAGTACTTC.

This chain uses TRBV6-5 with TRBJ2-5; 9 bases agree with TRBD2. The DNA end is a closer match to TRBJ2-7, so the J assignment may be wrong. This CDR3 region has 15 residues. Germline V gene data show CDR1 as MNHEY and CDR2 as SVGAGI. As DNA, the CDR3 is TGTGCCAGCAGTTACTCTAGCGGGAGCTCCTACGAGCAGTACTTC. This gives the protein CASSYSSGSSYEQYF.

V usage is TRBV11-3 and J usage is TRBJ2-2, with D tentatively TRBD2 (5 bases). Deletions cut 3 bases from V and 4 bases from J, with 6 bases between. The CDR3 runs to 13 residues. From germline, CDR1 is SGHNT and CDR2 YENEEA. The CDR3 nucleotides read TGTGCCAGCAGCTTCGGAGGCACCGGGGAGCTGTTTTTT. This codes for CASSFGGTGELFF.

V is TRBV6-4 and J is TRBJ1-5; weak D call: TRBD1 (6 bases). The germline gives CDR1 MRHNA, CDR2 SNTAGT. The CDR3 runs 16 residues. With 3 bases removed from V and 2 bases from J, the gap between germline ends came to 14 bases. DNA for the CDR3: TGTGCCAGCAGTGAGCCCGACAGGACCCGCAATCAGCCCCAGCATTTT. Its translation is CASSEPDRTRNQPQHF.

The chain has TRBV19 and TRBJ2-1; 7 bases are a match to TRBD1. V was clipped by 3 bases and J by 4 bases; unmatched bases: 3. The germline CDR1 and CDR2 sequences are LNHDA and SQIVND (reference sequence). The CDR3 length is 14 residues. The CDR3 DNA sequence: TGTGCCAGTAGTATGGGACAGTTGTACAATGAGCAGTTCTTC. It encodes CASSMGQLYNEQFF.

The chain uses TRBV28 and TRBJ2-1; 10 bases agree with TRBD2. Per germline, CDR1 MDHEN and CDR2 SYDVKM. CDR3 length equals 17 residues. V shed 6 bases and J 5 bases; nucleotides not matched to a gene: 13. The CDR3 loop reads CASSTSGEPIRDNEQFF. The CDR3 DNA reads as TGTGCCAGCAGCACTAGCGGGGAGCCGATACGGGACAATGAGCAGTTCTTC.